These T cell receptor beta chains were read from a single sample in a study of T cells in Graves' hyperthyroidism and ophthalmopathy. Via MiXCR, TCRdb re-called the multiplex PCR reads, giving one row per CDR3 protein. The sample lists approximately 370,000 distinct CDR3 sequences; more than 12% were seen once. The sequenced sample consisted of blood. The receptors were gathered from a woman younger than 45 with Graves' hyperthyroidism. The conserved cysteine and the conserved F or W are not part of the CDR3 here. Clone size is not always given. Where it is, it says once, few, many or a class for expanded clones.

abundance: many
v_gene: TRBV6-1
j_gene: TRBJ1-2
CDR3aa: ASSEVGKGDYGYT

abundance: .
v_gene: TRBV18
j_gene: TRBJ2-7
CDR3aa: ASSPVRDGYEQY

abundance: .
v_gene: TRBV3-1
j_gene: TRBJ1-6
CDR3aa: ASSQERNRNSPLH

abundance: many
v_gene: TRBV3-1
j_gene: TRBJ2-7
CDR3aa: ASSHAGGTYEQY

abundance: .
v_gene: TRBV7-9
j_gene: TRBJ2-7
CDR3aa: ASSSSGTSGSYEQY

abundance: few
v_gene: TRBV5-1
j_gene: TRBJ2-2
CDR3aa: ASSRLAGNTGELF

abundance: .
v_gene: TRBV7-9
j_gene: TRBJ1-1
CDR3aa: ASSTQGTEAF

abundance: .
v_gene: TRBV12-3/TRBV12-4
j_gene: TRBJ2-5
CDR3aa: ASSPGRQGDTDLY

abundance: many
v_gene: TRBV3-1
j_gene: TRBJ2-7
CDR3aa: ASSQIRGSYEQY

abundance: .
v_gene: TRBV10-3
j_gene: TRBJ2-7
CDR3aa: AISESGTSGAYEQY

abundance: many
v_gene: TRBV6-1
j_gene: TRBJ2-5
CDR3aa: ASSARTGGRGGKY

abundance: few
v_gene: TRBV2
j_gene: TRBJ2-3
CDR3aa: ASLEDSQMTDTQY

abundance: few
v_gene: TRBV6-1
j_gene: TRBJ2-7
CDR3aa: ASRGRGDYEQY

abundance: many
v_gene: TRBV5-6
j_gene: TRBJ2-2
CDR3aa: ASSPGQGIGELF

abundance: many
v_gene: TRBV20-1
j_gene: TRBJ2-1
CDR3aa: SARLAGGDEQF

abundance: many
v_gene: TRBV27
j_gene: TRBJ2-3
CDR3aa: ASSAPGAGVGIDTQY

abundance: few
v_gene: TRBV7-2
j_gene: TRBJ2-5
CDR3aa: ASSLTYLAGGSPLRETQY

abundance: .
v_gene: TRBV20-1
j_gene: TRBJ2-5
CDR3aa: SAEGAGGPIQETQY

abundance: .
v_gene: TRBV6-1
j_gene: TRBJ2-4
CDR3aa: ASRRQGAGNIQY

abundance: few
v_gene: TRBV7-9
j_gene: TRBJ1-4
CDR3aa: ASSRRDSHNEKLF

abundance: many
v_gene: TRBV20-1
j_gene: TRBJ1-2
CDR3aa: SARPGQVNYGYT

abundance: .
v_gene: TRBV20-1
j_gene: TRBJ2-7
CDR3aa: SSSENNYEQY

abundance: many
v_gene: TRBV7-6
j_gene: TRBJ2-3
CDR3aa: ASSSSGTADTQY

abundance: .
v_gene: TRBV12-3/TRBV12-4
j_gene: TRBJ2-1
CDR3aa: ASRGTGGFPYNEQF

abundance: few
v_gene: TRBV4-1
j_gene: TRBJ2-5
CDR3aa: ASSQDLLAGRMETQY

abundance: few
v_gene: TRBV6-2/TRBV6-3
j_gene: TRBJ2-5
CDR3aa: VSSGSAETQY

abundance: .
v_gene: TRBV20-1
j_gene: TRBJ2-7
CDR3aa: SARSRQGQYEQY

abundance: many
v_gene: TRBV12-3/TRBV12-4
j_gene: TRBJ2-7
CDR3aa: ASRLPSSYEQY

abundance: few
v_gene: TRBV28
j_gene: TRBJ1-1
CDR3aa: VTTAMNTEAF

abundance: .
v_gene: TRBV20-1
j_gene: TRBJ1-5
CDR3aa: SATPGGRGINQPQH

abundance: many
v_gene: TRBV27
j_gene: TRBJ2-1
CDR3aa: ASSSRTGSRDNEQF

abundance: few
v_gene: TRBV24-1
j_gene: TRBJ2-5
CDR3aa: ATSDRTETQY

abundance: many
v_gene: TRBV28
j_gene: TRBJ2-7
CDR3aa: ASSLRTTSYEQY

abundance: many
v_gene: TRBV7-8
j_gene: TRBJ1-1
CDR3aa: ASSLELGTAF

abundance: .
v_gene: TRBV19
j_gene: TRBJ2-5
CDR3aa: ASSIGYQETQY

abundance: few
v_gene: TRBV7-3
j_gene: TRBJ2-2
CDR3aa: ASSAYANTGELF

abundance: many
v_gene: TRBV28
j_gene: TRBJ2-5
CDR3aa: ASSGIRGIKETQY

abundance: .
v_gene: TRBV29-1
j_gene: TRBJ1-2
CDR3aa: SVEETGQGYT

abundance: few
v_gene: TRBV28
j_gene: TRBJ2-7
CDR3aa: ASSLFEAEQY

abundance: few
v_gene: TRBV6-1
j_gene: TRBJ2-7
CDR3aa: ASSDQRGRLGQY

abundance: .
v_gene: TRBV28
j_gene: TRBJ2-7
CDR3aa: ASSFRGSPSYEQY